This passage covers 26 T cell receptor beta chains from one sample sequenced in a study of post-analysis software for immune sequencing data. The authors incorporated unique molecular identifiers into the TCR beta cDNA libraries. TCRdb ran MiXCR on the PCR reads and lists one entry per CDR3 protein. The table has around 160,000 distinct CDR3 sequences, under 40% seen once. Source: blood, taken after autologous hematopoietic stem cell transplantation. The source is a girl between 5 and 17 years old with multiple sclerosis.

The V gene is TRBV12-3 or TRBV12-4, the J gene TRBJ2-5; no clear D. This CDR3 has 12 residues. V was pared by 8 bases and J by 5 bases, with 12 bases between. In DNA form, the CDR3 reads TGTGCCAGCGGGCAGAGTGGGGAGACCCAGTACTTC. It translates to CASGQSGETQYF.

This rearrangement joins TRBV6-6 to TRBJ2-4; 10 bases are shared with TRBD1. J gave up 1 base and V 5 bases, and 2 bases lay outside the gene matches. The CDR3 has 15 amino acids. Germline V CDR1 and CDR2: MNHNY, SVGAGI (reference sequence). In DNA form, the CDR3 reads TGTGCCAGCAGTGCGGGACAGGGGGCCAAAAACATTCAGTACTTC. Translated, it gives CASSAGQGAKNIQYF.

The chain recombines TRBV6-2 or TRBV6-3 with TRBJ2-1, with TRBD2 matching over 11 bases. V gave up 4 bases and J gave up 2 bases; unmatched junction bases: 4. The germline CDR1 and CDR2 sequences are MNHEY and SVGEGT. There are 16 residues in the CDR3. The CDR3 is CASSSISGRAYNEQFF. The CDR3 bases are TGTGCCAGCAGTTCCATTAGCGGGAGGGCCTACAATGAGCAGTTCTTC.

This chain connects TRBV20-1 to TRBJ2-3; 14 bases are a match to TRBD2. From germline, CDR1 is DFQATT and CDR2 SNEGSKA (reference sequence). CDR3 length: 13 amino acids. Trimming took 7 bases from V and 5 from J; bases not matched to a gene: 2. CDR3 residues: CSGGTSGRDTQYF. The CDR3 region has the DNA TGCAGTGGAGGGACTAGCGGGAGAGATACGCAGTATTTT.

This chain joins TRBV20-1 and TRBJ2-5; 8 bases fit TRBD2. The tail of the sequence fits TRBJ2-7 better, so the J call may be wrong. The CDR3 loop spans 14 amino acids. Germline CDR1 and CDR2: DFQATT and SNEGSKA (reference sequence). CDR3 sequence reads: CSARGAGGFYEQYF. The DNA of the CDR3 is TGCAGTGCTAGAGGGGCGGGAGGATTCTACGAGCAGTACTTC.

J is TRBJ2-1 and V is TRBV7-3; D ambiguous. Trimming removed 5 bases at V and 0 bases at J, with 11 bases between. Looked up from germline, CDR1 is SGHTA and CDR2 is FQGTGA. CDR3 size: 15 residues. CDR3 DNA sequence: TGTGCCAGCAGCCTAGGTGCGATCTCCTACAATGAGCAGTTCTTC. Amino acids: CASSLGAISYNEQFF.

The rearrangement uses TRBV4-1 and TRBJ1-4; no definite D call. The CDR3 contains 12 residues. Deletions cut 1 base from V and 8 bases from J, with 5 bases between. CDR1 and CDR2 from the germline V gene are MGHRA and YSYEKL. This CDR3 is CASSQVREKLFF. CDR3 nucleotides: TGCGCCAGCAGCCAAGTGAGGGAAAAACTGTTTTTT.

The chain uses TRBV20-1 and TRBJ2-3; D may be TRBD1 or TRBD2 (6 bases each). Germline V gene lookup returns CDR1 DFQATT and CDR2 SNEGSKA (reference sequence). This CDR3 spans 13 amino acids. Trimming took 6 bases from V and 2 from J, leaving 12 bases between them. CDR3 loop: CSAQRGATDTQYF. The DNA of the CDR3 is TGCAGTGCCCAGAGGGGGGCCACAGATACGCAGTATTTT.

This clonotype has a handful of counts. V usage is TRBV12-3 or TRBV12-4 and J usage is TRBJ1-1, with D perhaps matching TRBD1 (6 bases). The CDR3 covers 13 residues. Trimming stripped 7 bases from V and 1 base from J, with 10 bases between. CDR3: CASTLQGNTEAFF. In nucleotides, the CDR3 is TGTGCCAGCACCCTACAGGGGAACACTGAAGCTTTCTTT.

In its sample, this clonotype was seen a few times. The rearrangement uses TRBV9 and TRBJ1-2, with unresolved D. The germline V and J ends were trimmed by 0 bases and 3 bases, with 15 bases remaining between them. This CDR3 comprises 16 residues. Germline-derived CDR1 and CDR2 are SGDLS and YYNGEE. CDR3 sequence: CASSVGQSLNDYGYTF. The CDR3 DNA reads as TGTGCCAGCAGCGTAGGACAATCCCTGAATGACTATGGCTACACCTTC.

This clonotype has just a few counts. This rearrangement joins TRBV19 to TRBJ2-5, with 7 positions matching TRBD2. Trimming removed 2 bases from V and 4 bases from J; junction bases left unmatched: 10. Germline V gene sequence: CDR1 LNHDA, CDR2 SQIVND (reference sequence). The CDR3 consists of 16 residues. DNA for the CDR3: TGTGCCAGTAGTATACGCCTAGCGGAGATTTCAGAGACCCAGTACTTC. Its protein is CASSIRLAEISETQYF.

This rearrangement joins TRBV10-2 to TRBJ2-7, with 7 nucleotides matching TRBD1. The CDR3 loop spans 13 amino acids. Germline lookup yields CDR1 WSHSY and CDR2 SAAADI. V shed 8 bases and J 3 bases; nucleotides not matched to a gene: 7. Here the CDR3 DNA reads TGCGCCAGCTCGGGACAGCCTCTCTACGAGCAGTACTTC. This translates into CASSGQPLYEQYF.

This clonotype was seen a handful of times. V and J are TRBV10-3 and TRBJ2-7, with TRBD2 matching 9 bases. The germline gives CDR1 ENHRY, CDR2 SYGVKD. There are 14 residues in the CDR3. V dropped 4 bases and J dropped 4; count of bases not matched to a gene: 5. CDR3 nucleotides: TGTGCCATCAGTGGGTCTAGCGGGACGTACGAGCAGTACTTC. It specifies CAISGSSGTYEQYF.

There are a few counts of this clonotype. DNA of the CDR3: TGCAGTGCTAAAAAGGGGGCTAGCGGGGGTCGGGAGACCCAGTACTTC. This translates into CSAKKGASGGRETQYF. The genes are TRBV20-1 and TRBJ2-5, with 10 bases matching TRBD2. CDR1 and CDR2 from the germline V gene are DFQATT and SNEGSKA (reference sequence). Trimming took 4 bases from V and 5 from J; bases not matched to a gene: 13. This CDR3 is built from 16 residues.

Comments on this clonotype: An end of the junction differs from the germline gene, which may be a read error. The chain is built from TRBV5-1 and TRBJ1-5; 7 positions match TRBD1. The CDR3 extends over 15 amino acids. CDR1 is SGHRS and CDR2 is YFSETQ in the germline V gene. Here the CDR3 DNA reads TGCGTCAGCAGCCCGACAGGGTTAAGTAATCAGCCCCAGCATTTT. It specifies CVSSPTGLSNQPQHF.

The chain couples TRBV11-2 to TRBJ2-4, with a weak D call TRBD2 (5 bases). CDR1 is SGHAT and CDR2 is FQNNGV in the germline V gene. V was trimmed by 5 bases and J by 8 bases, leaving 16 bases between them. The CDR3 runs 14 residues. The CDR3 region is CASSPLAGGDIQYF. CDR3 nucleotide sequence: TGTGCCAGCAGCCCCTTGGCGGGTGGGGACATTCAGTACTTC.

The chain carries TRBV20-1 and TRBJ1-1; perhaps TRBD1 as D (5 bases). There are 16 residues in the CDR3. With 0 bases removed from V and 3 bases from J, the gap between germline ends came to 17 bases. The germline V gene has CDR1 DFQATT and CDR2 SNEGSKA (reference sequence). CDR3 loop: CSARDWDGVGDTEAFF. CDR3 coding DNA: TGCAGTGCTAGAGATTGGGACGGGGTGGGAGACACTGAAGCTTTCTTT.

V is TRBV5-1 and J is TRBJ2-3; no firm D call. This CDR3 has 15 residues. The V and J ends lost 1 base and 2 bases respectively, with 11 bases between them. The germline V gene has CDR1 SGHRS and CDR2 YFSETQ. In DNA, the CDR3 is TGCGCCAGCAGCTTGCGTGACCCAAACACAGATACGCAGTATTTT. Translation: CASSLRDPNTDTQYF.

Notes on this clonotype: An end of the junction does not agree with germline; a read error may underlie this. The chain employs TRBV4-3 and TRBJ2-1, with 7 bases lining up with TRBD1. Germline CDR1 and CDR2: LGHNA and YSLEER. The CDR3 extends over 21 amino acids. The CDR3: CASSRPRLSRPRQGVDNGQFF. The CDR3 nucleotides are TGCGCCAGCAGCCGACCAAGATTGAGTAGGCCGAGACAGGGCGTCGACAATGGGCAGTTCTTC.

The sample holds many counts of this clonotype. J is TRBJ2-7 and V is TRBV6-6; D is unresolved. Germline V CDR1 and CDR2: MNHNY, SVGAGI (reference sequence). With 5 bases removed from V and 4 bases from J, the gap between germline ends came to 9 bases. This CDR3 is 12 amino acids long. The CDR3 DNA sequence: TGTGCCAGCAGTCCGTGGGCGTACGAGCAGTACTTC. It specifies CASSPWAYEQYF.

The rearrangement uses TRBV29-1 and TRBJ2-3; D is unresolved. From germline, CDR1 is SQVTM and CDR2 ANQGSEA. V lost 1 base and J lost 2, with 7 bases in between. The CDR3 extends over 13 amino acids. The CDR3 DNA follows: TGCAGCGTTGAAGGTAGGGCCACAGATACGCAGTATTTT. Protein: CSVEGRATDTQYF.

This clonotype was counted ten times or more. The chain uses TRBV29-1 and TRBJ2-4, with D tentatively TRBD1 (6 bases). V shed 8 bases and J shed 4 bases, with 21 bases lying between them. The germline V gene encodes CDR1 SQVTM and CDR2 ANQGSEA. CDR3 length: 15 residues. CDR3 nucleotide sequence: TGCAGCCCCCGTACAGGGAGAAAAGCGAAAAACATTCAGTACTTC. Encoded protein: CSPRTGRKAKNIQYF.

The chain carries TRBV6-2 or TRBV6-3 and TRBJ1-5, with D perhaps TRBD1 (6 bases). Per the germline V gene, CDR1 is MNHEY and CDR2 is SVGEGT. CDR3 length: 16 residues. V lost 2 bases and J lost 5, with 16 bases in between. The CDR3 region is CASSYGDTLADQPQHF. In nucleotides, the CDR3 is TGTGCCAGCAGTTACGGGGACACCTTAGCAGATCAGCCCCAGCATTTT.

This clonotype has just a few counts. The chain carries TRBV12-3 or TRBV12-4 and TRBJ2-7, with no clear D. The CDR3 contains 13 residues. V was trimmed by 6 bases and J by 5 bases, leaving 14 bases between them. CDR3 DNA: TGTGCCAGCAGCCGCAACGGCAGAGACGAGCAGTACTTC. Translation gives CASSRNGRDEQYF.

This chain connects TRBV9 to TRBJ2-3; 7 bases are a match to TRBD2. V shed 3 bases, J shed 5 bases, and the junction held 12 bases outside the gene matches. Per germline, CDR1 SGDLS and CDR2 YYNGEE. The CDR3 sequence is 16 residues long. As DNA, the CDR3 is TGTGCCAGCAGCGGGGGGGGACTTCTCGGGGGAGATACGCAGTATTTT. Encoded protein: CASSGGGLLGGDTQYF.

This clonotype has just a few counts. The chain combines TRBV15 with TRBJ2-3; 8 bases map to TRBD2. The CDR3 loop spans 16 amino acids. CDR1 is LNHNV and CDR2 is YYDKDF in the germline V gene (reference sequence). V gave up 1 base and J gave up 6 bases; unmatched junction bases: 9. The CDR3 sequence is CATSRVQRTGGDTQYF. In DNA form, the CDR3 reads TGTGCCACCAGCAGAGTTCAACGGACGGGGGGGGATACGCAGTATTTT.